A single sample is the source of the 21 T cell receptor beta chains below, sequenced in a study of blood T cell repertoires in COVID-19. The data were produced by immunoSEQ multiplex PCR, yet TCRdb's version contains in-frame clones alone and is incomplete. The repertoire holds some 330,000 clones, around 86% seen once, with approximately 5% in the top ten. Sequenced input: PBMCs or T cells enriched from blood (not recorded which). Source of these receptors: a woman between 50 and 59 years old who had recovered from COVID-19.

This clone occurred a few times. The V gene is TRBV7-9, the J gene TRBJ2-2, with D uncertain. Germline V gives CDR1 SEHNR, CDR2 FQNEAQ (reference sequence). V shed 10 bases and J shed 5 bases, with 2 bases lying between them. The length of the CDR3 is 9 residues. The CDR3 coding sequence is TGTGCCACAACCGGGGAGCTGTTTTTT. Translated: CATTGELFF. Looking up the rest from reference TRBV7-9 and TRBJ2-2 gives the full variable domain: DTGVSQNPRHKITKRGQNVTFRCDPISEHNRLYWYRQTLGQGPEFLTYFQNEAQLEKSRLLSDRFSAERPKGSFSTLEIQRTEQGDSAMYLCATTGELFFGEGSRLTVL.

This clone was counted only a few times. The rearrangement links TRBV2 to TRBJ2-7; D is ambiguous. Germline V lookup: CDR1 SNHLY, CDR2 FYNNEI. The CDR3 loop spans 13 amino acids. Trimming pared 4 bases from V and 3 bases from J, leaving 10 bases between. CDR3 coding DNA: TGTGCCAGCAGTGTTCTACAGCACTACGAGCAGTACTTC. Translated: CASSVLQHYEQYF.

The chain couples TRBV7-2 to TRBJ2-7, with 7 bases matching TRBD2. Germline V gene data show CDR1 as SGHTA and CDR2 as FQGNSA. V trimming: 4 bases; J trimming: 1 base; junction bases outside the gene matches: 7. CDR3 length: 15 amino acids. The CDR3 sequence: CASSSSTSHSYEQYF. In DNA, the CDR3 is TGTGCCAGCAGCTCCTCGACTAGCCATTCCTACGAGCAGTACTTC.

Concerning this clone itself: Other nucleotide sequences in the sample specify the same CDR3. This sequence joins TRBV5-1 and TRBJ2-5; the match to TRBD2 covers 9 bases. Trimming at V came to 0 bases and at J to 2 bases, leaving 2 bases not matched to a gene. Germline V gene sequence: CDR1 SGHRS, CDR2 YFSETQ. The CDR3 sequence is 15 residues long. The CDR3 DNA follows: TGCGCCAGCAGCTTGGGTAGCGGGGGACAAGAGACCCAGTACTTC. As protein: CASSLGSGGQETQYF.

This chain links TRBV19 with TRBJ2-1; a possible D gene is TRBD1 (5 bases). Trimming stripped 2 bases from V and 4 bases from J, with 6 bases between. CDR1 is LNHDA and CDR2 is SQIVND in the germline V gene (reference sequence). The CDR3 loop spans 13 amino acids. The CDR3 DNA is TGTGCCAGTAGTATAAGGGGATACAATGAGCAGTTCTTC. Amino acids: CASSIRGYNEQFF.

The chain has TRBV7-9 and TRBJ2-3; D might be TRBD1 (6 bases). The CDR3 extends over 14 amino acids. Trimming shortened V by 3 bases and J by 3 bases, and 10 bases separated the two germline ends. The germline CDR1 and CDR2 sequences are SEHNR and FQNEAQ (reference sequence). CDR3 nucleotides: TGTGCCAGCAGCTTCAGGGGTCTGACAGATACGCAGTATTTT. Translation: CASSFRGLTDTQYF.

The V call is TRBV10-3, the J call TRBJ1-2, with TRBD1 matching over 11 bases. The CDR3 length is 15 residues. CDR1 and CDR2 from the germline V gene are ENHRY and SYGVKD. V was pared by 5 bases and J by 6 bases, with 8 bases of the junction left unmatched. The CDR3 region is CAISQEWTGGDGYTF. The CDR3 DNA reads TGTGCCATCAGTCAAGAGTGGACAGGGGGCGATGGCTACACCTTC.

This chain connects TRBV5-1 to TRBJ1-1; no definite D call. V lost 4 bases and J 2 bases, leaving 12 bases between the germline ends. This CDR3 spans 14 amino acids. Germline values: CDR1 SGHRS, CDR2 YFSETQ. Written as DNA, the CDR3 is TGCGCCAGCAGCAATCAGGTTACTAACACTGAAGCTTTCTTT. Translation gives CASSNQVTNTEAFF.

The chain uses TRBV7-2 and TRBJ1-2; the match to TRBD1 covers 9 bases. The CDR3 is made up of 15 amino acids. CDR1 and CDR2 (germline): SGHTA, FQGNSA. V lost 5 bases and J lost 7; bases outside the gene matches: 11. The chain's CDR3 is CASSALPGDRVGYTF. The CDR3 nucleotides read TGTGCCAGCAGCGCTTTACCAGGGGACAGGGTTGGCTACACCTTC.

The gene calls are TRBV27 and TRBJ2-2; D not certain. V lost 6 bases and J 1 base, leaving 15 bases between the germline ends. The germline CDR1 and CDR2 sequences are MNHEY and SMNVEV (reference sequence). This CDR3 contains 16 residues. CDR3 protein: CASSLLFAGNTGELFF. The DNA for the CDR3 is TGTGCCAGCAGCCTCTTATTCGCAGGGAACACCGGGGAGCTGTTTTTT.

CDR3 coding DNA: TGTGCCAGCAGTTTAGACAGGAACTATGGCTACACCTTC. It is translated as CASSLDRNYGYTF. The rearrangement uses TRBV27 and TRBJ1-2, with D maybe TRBD1 (6 bases). The germline V and J ends were trimmed by 2 bases and 2 bases, with 6 bases remaining between them. Per germline, CDR1 MNHEY and CDR2 SMNVEV (reference sequence). This CDR3 has 13 amino acids.

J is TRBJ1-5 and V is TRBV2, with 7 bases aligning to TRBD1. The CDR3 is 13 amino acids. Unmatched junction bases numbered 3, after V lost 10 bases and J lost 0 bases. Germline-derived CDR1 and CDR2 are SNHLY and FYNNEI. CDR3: CATGQDSNQPQHF. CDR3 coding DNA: TGTGCCACTGGACAGGATAGCAATCAGCCCCAGCATTTT.

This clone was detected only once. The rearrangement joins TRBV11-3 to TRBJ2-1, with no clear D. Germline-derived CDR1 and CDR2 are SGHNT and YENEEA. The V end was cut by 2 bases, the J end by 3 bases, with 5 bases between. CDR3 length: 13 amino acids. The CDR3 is CASSLPGYNEQFF. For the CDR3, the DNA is TGTGCCAGCAGCTTACCGGGCTACAATGAGCAGTTCTTC.

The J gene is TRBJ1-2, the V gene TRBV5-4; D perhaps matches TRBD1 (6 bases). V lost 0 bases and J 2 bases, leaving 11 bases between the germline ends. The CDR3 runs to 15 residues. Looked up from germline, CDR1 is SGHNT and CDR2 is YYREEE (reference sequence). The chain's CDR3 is CASSLGLGANYGYTF. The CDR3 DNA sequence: TGTGCCAGCAGCTTGGGTCTGGGGGCCAACTATGGCTACACCTTC.

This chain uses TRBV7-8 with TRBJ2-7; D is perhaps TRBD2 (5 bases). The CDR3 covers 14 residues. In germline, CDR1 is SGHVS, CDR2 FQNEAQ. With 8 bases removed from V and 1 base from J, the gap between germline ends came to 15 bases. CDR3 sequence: CASGPTRASYEQYF. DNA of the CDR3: TGTGCCAGCGGCCCTACGAGGGCGTCCTACGAGCAGTACTTC.

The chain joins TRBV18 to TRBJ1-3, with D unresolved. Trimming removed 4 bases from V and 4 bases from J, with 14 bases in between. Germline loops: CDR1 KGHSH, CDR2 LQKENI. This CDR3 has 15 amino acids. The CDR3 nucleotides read TGTGCCAGCTCACTACCGGGCTCAGGAGGAAACACCATATATTTT. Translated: CASSLPGSGGNTIYF.

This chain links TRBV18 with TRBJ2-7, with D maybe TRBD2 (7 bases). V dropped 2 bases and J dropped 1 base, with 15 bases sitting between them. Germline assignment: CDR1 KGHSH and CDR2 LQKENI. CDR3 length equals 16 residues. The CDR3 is CASSPGGAGTSYEQYF. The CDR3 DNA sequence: TGTGCCAGCTCACCAGGGGGGGCCGGGACATCCTACGAGCAGTACTTC.

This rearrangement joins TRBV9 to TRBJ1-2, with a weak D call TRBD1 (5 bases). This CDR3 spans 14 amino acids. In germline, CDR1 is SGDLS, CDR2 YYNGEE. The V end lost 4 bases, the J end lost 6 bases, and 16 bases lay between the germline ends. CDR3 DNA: TGTGCCAGCAGCTCCCGGGACTTAGCGAATGGCTACACCTTC. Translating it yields CASSSRDLANGYTF. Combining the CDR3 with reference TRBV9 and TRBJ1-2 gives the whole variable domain DSGVTQTPKHLITATGQRVTLRCSPRSGDLSVYWYQQSLDQGLQFLIQYYNGEERAKGNILERFSAQQFPDLHSELNLSSLELGDSALYFCASSSRDLANGYTFGSGTRLTVV.

DNA of the CDR3: TGCGCCAGCAGCGTAGGGCCGGGGGGCGCGGAGACCCAGTACTTC. Its translation is CASSVGPGGAETQYF. The V call is TRBV5-1, the J call TRBJ2-5; maybe TRBD2 (7 bases). The CDR3 has 15 residues. The V gene lost 4 bases and the J gene lost 5 bases, with 18 bases spanning the gap. Germline V CDR1 and CDR2: SGHRS, YFSETQ.

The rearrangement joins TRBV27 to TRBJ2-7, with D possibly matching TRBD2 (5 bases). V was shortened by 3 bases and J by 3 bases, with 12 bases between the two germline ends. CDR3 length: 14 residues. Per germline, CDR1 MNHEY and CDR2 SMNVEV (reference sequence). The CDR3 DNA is TGTGCCAGCAGTTTTTCGGGATCTGGCTACGAGCAGTACTTC. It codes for CASSFSGSGYEQYF.

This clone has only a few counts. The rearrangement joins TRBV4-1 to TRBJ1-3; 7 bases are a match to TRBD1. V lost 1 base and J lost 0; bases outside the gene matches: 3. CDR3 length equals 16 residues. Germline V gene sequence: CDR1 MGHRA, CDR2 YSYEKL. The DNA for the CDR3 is TGCGCCAGCAGCCAAGGAAACAGGGGCTCTGGAAACACCATATATTTT. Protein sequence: CASSQGNRGSGNTIYF.